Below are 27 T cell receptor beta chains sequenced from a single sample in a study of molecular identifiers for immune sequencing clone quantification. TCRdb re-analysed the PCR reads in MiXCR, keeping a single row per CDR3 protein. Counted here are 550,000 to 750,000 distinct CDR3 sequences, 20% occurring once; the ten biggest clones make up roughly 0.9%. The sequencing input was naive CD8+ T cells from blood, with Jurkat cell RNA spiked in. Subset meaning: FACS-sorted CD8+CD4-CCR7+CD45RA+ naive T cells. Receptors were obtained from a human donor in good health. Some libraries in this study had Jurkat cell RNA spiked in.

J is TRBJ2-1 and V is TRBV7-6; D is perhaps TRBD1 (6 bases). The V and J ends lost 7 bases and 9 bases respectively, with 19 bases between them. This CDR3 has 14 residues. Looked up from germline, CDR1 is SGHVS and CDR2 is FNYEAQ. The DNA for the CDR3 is TGTGCCAGCACCCCACAGGGAGTAGGAATTGAGCAGTTCTTC. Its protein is CASTPQGVGIEQFF.

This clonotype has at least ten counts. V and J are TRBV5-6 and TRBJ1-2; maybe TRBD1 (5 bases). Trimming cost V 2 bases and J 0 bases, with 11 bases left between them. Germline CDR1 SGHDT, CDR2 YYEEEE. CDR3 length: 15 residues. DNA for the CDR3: TGTGCCAGCAGCTTTGGGGCAGCTCCTAACTATGGCTACACCTTC. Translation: CASSFGAAPNYGYTF.

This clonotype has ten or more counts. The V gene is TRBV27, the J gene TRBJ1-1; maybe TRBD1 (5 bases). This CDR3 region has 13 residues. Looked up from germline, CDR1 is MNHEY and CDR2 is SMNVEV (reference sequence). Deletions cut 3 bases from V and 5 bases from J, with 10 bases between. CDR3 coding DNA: TGTGCCAGCAGTTTTCGTGAGGGGACTGAAGCTTTCTTT. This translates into CASSFREGTEAFF.

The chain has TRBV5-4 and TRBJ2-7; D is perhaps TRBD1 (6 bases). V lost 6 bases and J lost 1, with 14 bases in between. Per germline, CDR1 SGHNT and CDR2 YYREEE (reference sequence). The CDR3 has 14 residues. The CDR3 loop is CASNPTDRSYEQYF. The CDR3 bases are TGTGCCAGCAACCCTACGGACAGATCCTACGAGCAGTACTTC.

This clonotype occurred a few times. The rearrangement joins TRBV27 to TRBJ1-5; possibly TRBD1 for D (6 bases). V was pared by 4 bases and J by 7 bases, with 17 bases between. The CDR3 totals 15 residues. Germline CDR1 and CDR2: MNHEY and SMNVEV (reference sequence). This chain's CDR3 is CASSSFGGRGQPQHF. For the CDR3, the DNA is TGTGCCAGCAGTTCATTCGGGGGGCGAGGACAGCCCCAGCATTTT.

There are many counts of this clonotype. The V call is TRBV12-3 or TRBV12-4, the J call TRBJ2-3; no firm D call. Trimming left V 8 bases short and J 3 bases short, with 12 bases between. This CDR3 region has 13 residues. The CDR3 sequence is CASRTGRTDTQYF. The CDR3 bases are TGTGCCAGCCGGACGGGTCGGACAGATACGCAGTATTTT.

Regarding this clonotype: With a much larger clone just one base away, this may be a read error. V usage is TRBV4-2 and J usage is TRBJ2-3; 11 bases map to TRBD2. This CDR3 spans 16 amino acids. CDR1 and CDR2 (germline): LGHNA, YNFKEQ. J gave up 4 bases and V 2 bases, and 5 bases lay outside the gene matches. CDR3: CASSQKLAGASDTQYF. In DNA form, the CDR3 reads TGTGCCAGCAGCCAAAAACTAGCGGGAGCCTCAGATACGCAGTATTTT.

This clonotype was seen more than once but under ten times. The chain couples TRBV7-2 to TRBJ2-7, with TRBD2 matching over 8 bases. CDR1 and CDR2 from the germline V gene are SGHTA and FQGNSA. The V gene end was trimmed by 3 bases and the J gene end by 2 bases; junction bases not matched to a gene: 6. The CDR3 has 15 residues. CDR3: CASSFSSGETYEQYF. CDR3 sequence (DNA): TGTGCCAGCAGCTTCAGTAGCGGGGAAACCTACGAGCAGTACTTC.

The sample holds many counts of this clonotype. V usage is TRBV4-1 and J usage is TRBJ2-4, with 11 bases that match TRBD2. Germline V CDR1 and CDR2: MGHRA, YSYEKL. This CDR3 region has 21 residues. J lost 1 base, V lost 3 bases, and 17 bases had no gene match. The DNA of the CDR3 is TGCGCCAGCAGCCAGGTCCCAGTAGGTAGCGGGGGGGCTGGGGCCAAAAACATTCAGTACTTC. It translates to CASSQVPVGSGGAGAKNIQYF.

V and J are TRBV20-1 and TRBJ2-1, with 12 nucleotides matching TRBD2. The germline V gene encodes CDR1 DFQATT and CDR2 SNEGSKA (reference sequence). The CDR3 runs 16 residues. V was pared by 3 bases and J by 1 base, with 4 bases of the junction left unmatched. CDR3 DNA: TGCAGTGCTAGTGCGACTAGCGGGAGATCCTACAATGAGCAGTTCTTC. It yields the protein CSASATSGRSYNEQFF.

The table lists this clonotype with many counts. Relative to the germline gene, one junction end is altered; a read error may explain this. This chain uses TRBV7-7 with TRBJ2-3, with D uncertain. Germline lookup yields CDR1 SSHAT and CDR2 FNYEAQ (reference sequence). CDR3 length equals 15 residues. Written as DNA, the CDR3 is TGTGCTAGCAGCTCTACAGAACATCCAACAGATACGCAGTATTTT. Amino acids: CASSSTEHPTDTQYF.

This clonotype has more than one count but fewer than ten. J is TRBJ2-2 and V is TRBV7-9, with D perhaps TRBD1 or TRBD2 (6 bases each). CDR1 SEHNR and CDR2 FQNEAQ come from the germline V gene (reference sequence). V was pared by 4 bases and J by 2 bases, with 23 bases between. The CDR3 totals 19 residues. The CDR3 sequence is CASSSEDRGREDNTGELFF. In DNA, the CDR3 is TGTGCCAGCAGCTCTGAAGATCGGGGGCGCGAAGATAACACCGGGGAGCTGTTTTTT. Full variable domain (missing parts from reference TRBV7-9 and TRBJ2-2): DTGVSQNPRHKITKRGQNVTFRCDPISEHNRLYWYRQTLGQGPEFLTYFQNEAQLEKSRLLSDRFSAERPKGSFSTLEIQRTEQGDSAMYLCASSSEDRGREDNTGELFFGEGSRLTVL.

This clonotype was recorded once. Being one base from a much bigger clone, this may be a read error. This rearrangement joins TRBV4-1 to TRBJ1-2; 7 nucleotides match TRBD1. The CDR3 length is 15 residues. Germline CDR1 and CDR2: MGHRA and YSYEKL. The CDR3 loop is CASSQETGSNYGHTF. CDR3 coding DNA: TGCGCCAGCAGCCAAGAGACAGGGTCTAACTATGGCCACACCTTC.

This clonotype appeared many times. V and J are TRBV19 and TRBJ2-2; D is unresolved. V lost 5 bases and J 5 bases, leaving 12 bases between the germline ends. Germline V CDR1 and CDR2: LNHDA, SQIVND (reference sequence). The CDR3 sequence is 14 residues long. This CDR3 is CASSLMTTTGELFF. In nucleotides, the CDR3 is TGTGCCAGTAGTCTCATGACAACTACCGGGGAGCTGTTTTTT.

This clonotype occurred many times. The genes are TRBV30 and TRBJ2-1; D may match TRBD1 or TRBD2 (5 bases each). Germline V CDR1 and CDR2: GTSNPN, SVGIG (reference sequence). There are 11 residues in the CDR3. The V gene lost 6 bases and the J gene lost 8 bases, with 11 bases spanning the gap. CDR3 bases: TGTGCCTGTGGGACGTCTCATGAGCAGTTCTTC. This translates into CACGTSHEQFF.

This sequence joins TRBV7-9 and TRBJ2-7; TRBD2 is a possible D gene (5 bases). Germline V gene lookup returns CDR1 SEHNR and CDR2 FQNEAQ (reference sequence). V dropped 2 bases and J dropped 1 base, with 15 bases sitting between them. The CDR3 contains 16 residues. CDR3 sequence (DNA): TGTGCCAGCAGCTTAAGGAAGTTCAGCGGATCCTACGAGCAGTACTTC. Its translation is CASSLRKFSGSYEQYF.

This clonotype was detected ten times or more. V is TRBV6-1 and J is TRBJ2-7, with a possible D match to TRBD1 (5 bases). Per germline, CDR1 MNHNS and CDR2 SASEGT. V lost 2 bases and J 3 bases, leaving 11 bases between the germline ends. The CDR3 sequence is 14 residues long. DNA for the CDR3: TGTGCCAGCAGTGAAAGGGGTCTGGACTACGAGCAGTACTTC. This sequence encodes CASSERGLDYEQYF.

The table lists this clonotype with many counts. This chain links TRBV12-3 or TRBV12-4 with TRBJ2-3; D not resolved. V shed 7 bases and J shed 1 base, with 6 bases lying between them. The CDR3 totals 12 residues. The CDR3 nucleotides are TGTGCCAGCACCTCCCGCACAGATACGCAGTATTTT. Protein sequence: CASTSRTDTQYF.

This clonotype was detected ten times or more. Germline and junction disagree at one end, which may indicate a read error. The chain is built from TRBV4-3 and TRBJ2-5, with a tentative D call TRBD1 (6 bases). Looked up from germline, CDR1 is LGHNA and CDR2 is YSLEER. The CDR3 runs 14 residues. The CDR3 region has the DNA TGTGCCAGCAGCCAGGACAGATCTCAAGAGACCCAGTACTTC. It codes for CASSQDRSQETQYF.

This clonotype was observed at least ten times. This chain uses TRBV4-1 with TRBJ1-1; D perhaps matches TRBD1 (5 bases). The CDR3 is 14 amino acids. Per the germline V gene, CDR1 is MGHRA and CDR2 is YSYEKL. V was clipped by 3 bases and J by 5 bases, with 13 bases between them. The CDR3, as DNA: TGCGCCAGCAGCCAGACACCTGGGGGGACTGAAGCTTTCTTT. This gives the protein CASSQTPGGTEAFF.

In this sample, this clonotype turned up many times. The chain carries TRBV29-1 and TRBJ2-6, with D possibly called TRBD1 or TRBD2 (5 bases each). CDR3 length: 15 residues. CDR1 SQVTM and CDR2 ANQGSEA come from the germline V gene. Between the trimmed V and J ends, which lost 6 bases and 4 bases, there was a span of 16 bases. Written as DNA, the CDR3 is TGCAGCGTACCGGGGCCATTGCAGGGGGCCAACGTCCTGACTTTC. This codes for CSVPGPLQGANVLTF.

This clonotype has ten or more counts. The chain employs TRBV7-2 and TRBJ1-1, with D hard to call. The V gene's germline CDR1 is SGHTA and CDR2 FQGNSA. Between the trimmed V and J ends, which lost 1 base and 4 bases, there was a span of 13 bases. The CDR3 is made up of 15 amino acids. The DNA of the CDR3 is TGTGCCAGCAGCTTAGTGGTAGGGAGTGGCACTGAAGCTTTCTTT. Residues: CASSLVVGSGTEAFF.

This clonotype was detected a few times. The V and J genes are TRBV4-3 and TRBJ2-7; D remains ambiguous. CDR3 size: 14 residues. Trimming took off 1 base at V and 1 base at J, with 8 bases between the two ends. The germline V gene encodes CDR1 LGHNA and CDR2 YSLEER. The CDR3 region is CASSQAPLSYEQYF. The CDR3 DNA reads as TGCGCCAGCAGCCAAGCCCCCCTATCCTACGAGCAGTACTTC.

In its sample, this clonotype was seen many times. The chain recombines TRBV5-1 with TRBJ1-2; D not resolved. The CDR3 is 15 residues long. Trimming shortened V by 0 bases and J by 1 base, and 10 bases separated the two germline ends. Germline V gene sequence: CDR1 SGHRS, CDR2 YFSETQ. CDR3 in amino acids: CASSLDWTYNYGYTF. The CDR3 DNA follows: TGCGCCAGCAGCTTGGACTGGACGTATAACTATGGCTACACCTTC. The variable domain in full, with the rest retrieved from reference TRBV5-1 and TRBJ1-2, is KAGVTQTPRYLIKTRGQQVTLSCSPISGHRSVSWYQQTPGQGLQFLFEYFSETQRNKGNFPGRFSGRQFSNSRSEMNVSTLELGDSALYLCASSLDWTYNYGYTFGSGTRLTVV.

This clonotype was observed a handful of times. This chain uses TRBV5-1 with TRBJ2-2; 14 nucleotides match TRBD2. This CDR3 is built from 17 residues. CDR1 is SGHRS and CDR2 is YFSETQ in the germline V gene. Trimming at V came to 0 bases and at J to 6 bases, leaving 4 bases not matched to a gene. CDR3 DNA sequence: TGCGCCAGCAGCTTGGTGTCGACTAGCGGGGGGGCCGGGGAGCTGTTTTTT. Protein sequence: CASSLVSTSGGAGELFF.

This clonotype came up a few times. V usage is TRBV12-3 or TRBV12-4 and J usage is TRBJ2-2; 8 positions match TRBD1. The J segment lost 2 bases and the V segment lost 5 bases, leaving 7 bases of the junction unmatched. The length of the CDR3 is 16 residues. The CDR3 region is CASSPPGGTNTGELFF. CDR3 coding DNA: TGTGCCAGCAGTCCCCCAGGGGGCACCAACACCGGGGAGCTGTTTTTT.

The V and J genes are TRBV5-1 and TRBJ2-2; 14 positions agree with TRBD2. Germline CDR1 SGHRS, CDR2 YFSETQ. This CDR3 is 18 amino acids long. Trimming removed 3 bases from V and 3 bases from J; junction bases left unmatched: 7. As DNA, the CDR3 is TGCGCCAGCAGCTCAATACCGGGACTAGCGGGAGACACCGGGGAGCTGTTTTTT. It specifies CASSSIPGLAGDTGELFF.